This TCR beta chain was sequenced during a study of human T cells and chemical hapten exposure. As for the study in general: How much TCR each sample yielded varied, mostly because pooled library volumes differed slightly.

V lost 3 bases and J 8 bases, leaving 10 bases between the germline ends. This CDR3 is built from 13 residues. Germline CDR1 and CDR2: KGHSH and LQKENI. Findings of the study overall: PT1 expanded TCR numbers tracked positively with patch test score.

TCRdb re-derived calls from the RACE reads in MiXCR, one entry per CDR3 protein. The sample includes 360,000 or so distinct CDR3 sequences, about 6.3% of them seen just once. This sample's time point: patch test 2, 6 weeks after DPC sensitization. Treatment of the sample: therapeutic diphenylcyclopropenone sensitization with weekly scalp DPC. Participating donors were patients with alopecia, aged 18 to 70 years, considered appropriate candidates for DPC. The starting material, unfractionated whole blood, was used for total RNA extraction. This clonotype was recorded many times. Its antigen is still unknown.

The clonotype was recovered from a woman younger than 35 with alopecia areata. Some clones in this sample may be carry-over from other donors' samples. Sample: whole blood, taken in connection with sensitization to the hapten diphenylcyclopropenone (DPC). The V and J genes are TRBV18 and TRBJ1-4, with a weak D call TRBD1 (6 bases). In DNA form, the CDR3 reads TGTGCCAGCTCACCGGGGGGCGGAGAAAAACTGTTTTTT. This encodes CASSPGGGEKLFF.